Presented here are 28 T cell receptor beta chains from one specimen sequenced in a study of blood T cell repertoires in COVID-19 (TCRdb year 2020). Library preparation used the immunoSEQ multiplex PCR assay. Drawn from immuneACCESS, this table holds only the in-frame rearrangements with V and J called that TCRdb kept. Clones are partly lost; checked studies trace under half to an unresolved V gene and leave the rest unexplained. The sample table shows over 110,000 clones, and about 80% are seen once. Roughly 3.9% of the sample goes to the ten largest clones. Input material: PBMCs or T cells enriched from blood (not recorded which). These TCRs come from a man over 45 in a cohort exposed to, infected with or recovered from COVID-19 (not recorded which).

This clone was observed a handful of times. The J gene is TRBJ1-1, the V gene TRBV7-2; D is uncertain. The CDR3 is 15 residues long. V was clipped by 1 base and J by 4 bases, with 13 bases between them. From germline, CDR1 is SGHTA and CDR2 FQGNSA. CDR3 in amino acids: CASSLGGTVGTEAFF. The CDR3 DNA follows: TGTGCCAGCAGCTTAGGAGGCACGGTGGGCACTGAAGCTTTCTTT.

The V gene is TRBV7-2, the J gene TRBJ2-5; D gene unclear. This CDR3 is 14 amino acids long. Germline values: CDR1 SGHTA, CDR2 FQGNSA. V shed 1 base and J shed 1 base, with 7 bases lying between them. DNA for the CDR3: TGTGCCAGCAGCTTAGTAAGCTCCCAAGAGACCCAGTACTTC. Amino acids: CASSLVSSQETQYF.

The rearrangement uses TRBV2 and TRBJ1-1; possibly TRBD1 for D (5 bases). The V end was cut by 6 bases, the J end by 1 base, with 15 bases between. Germline CDR1 and CDR2: SNHLY and FYNNEI. This CDR3 has 15 residues. The CDR3 nucleotides read TGTGCCAGCAGCCTCCCTCGTGGGGCGAACACTGAAGCTTTCTTT. Encoded protein: CASSLPRGANTEAFF.

The chain employs TRBV28 and TRBJ2-7; 10 bases align to TRBD2. The trim removed 7 bases at V and 1 base at J, leaving 4 bases unmatched. In germline, CDR1 is MDHEN, CDR2 SYDVKM. The length of the CDR3 is 14 residues. CDR3 sequence: CASKGLAESYEQYF. CDR3 bases: TGTGCCAGCAAAGGACTAGCGGAGTCCTACGAGCAGTACTTC. Using reference TRBV28 and TRBJ2-7 for the parts outside the CDR3, the full variable domain is DVKVTQSSRYLVKRTGEKVFLECVQDMDHENMFWYRQDPGLGLRLIYFSYDVKMKEKGDIPEGYSVSREKKERFSLILESASTNQTSMYLCASKGLAESYEQYFGPGTRLTVT.

This clone was picked up many times. This sequence joins TRBV16 and TRBJ1-5, with TRBD1 as a possible D gene (5 bases). Trimming pared 6 bases from V and 5 bases from J, leaving 14 bases between. This CDR3 contains 14 residues. Germline V gene data show CDR1 as KGHSY and CDR2 as FQNENV. The DNA for the CDR3 is TGTGCCAGCAGTCCACGGGCAGGGCATCAGCCCCAGCATTTT. Its translation is CASSPRAGHQPQHF. Full variable domain (remainder filled in from reference TRBV16 and TRBJ1-5): GEEVAQTPKHLVRGEGQKAKLYCAPIKGHSYVFWYQQVLKNEFKFLISFQNENVFDETGMPKERFSAKCLPNSPCSLEIQATKLEDSAVYFCASSPRAGHQPQHFGDGTRLSIL.

The rearrangement links TRBV7-9 to TRBJ1-5; D might be TRBD1 (5 bases). V was clipped by 5 bases and J by 10 bases, with 12 bases between them. Germline CDR1 is SEHNR and CDR2 is FQNEAQ (reference sequence). There are 12 residues in the CDR3. DNA of the CDR3: TGTGCCAGCAGCCACGGGGACTCTCCCCAGCATTTT. This gives the protein CASSHGDSPQHF. Looking up the rest from reference TRBV7-9 and TRBJ1-5 gives the full variable domain: DTGVSQNPRHKITKRGQNVTFRCDPISEHNRLYWYRQTLGQGPEFLTYFQNEAQLEKSRLLSDRFSAERPKGSFSTLEIQRTEQGDSAMYLCASSHGDSPQHFGDGTRLSIL.

This clone came up a few times. The V gene is TRBV6-6, the J gene TRBJ1-5; D gene uncertain. The CDR3 loop spans 14 amino acids. Germline-derived CDR1 and CDR2 are MNHNY and SVGAGI (reference sequence). Trimming took off 6 bases at V and 11 bases at J, with 20 bases between the two ends. This CDR3 reads CASSATLGIGAQHF. The CDR3 nucleotides read TGTGCCAGCAGCGCTACATTGGGAATCGGGGCCCAGCATTTT.

In its sample, this clone was seen a few times. J is TRBJ2-5 and V is TRBV25-1; D gene unclear. The ends were cut back, 6 bases at V and 5 bases at J, with 13 bases in the middle. Germline loops: CDR1 MGHDK, CDR2 SYGVNS. The CDR3 consists of 13 residues. CDR3 sequence reads: CASSRRSGETQYF. CDR3 sequence (DNA): TGTGCCAGCAGCAGAAGGAGTGGGGAGACCCAGTACTTC.

This sequence joins TRBV7-8 and TRBJ2-5; possibly TRBD2 for D (6 bases). V lost 5 bases and J lost 3, with 19 bases in between. The CDR3 has 16 amino acids. Germline-derived CDR1 and CDR2 are SGHVS and FQNEAQ. The CDR3 bases are TGTGCCAGCAGCCCTCTCACCTTTGCGGGGAAAGAGACCCAGTACTTC. This codes for CASSPLTFAGKETQYF.

The chain combines TRBV18 with TRBJ1-1, with D unresolved. Germline CDR1 reads KGHSH; CDR2 reads LQKENI. This CDR3 comprises 13 residues. V was shortened by 3 bases and J by 0 bases, with 5 bases between the two germline ends. For the CDR3, the DNA is TGTGCCAGCTCACCCTTCTTGAACACTGAAGCTTTCTTT. As protein: CASSPFLNTEAFF. The full variable domain, its missing parts supplied by reference TRBV18 and TRBJ1-1, is NAGVMQNPRHLVRRRGQEARLRCSPMKGHSHVYWYRQLPEEGLKFMVYLQKENIIDESGMPKERFSAEFPKEGPSILRIQQVVRGDSAAYFCASSPFLNTEAFFGQGTRLTVV.

The V and J genes are TRBV6-5 and TRBJ1-1; 10 bases line up with TRBD1. Germline assignment: CDR1 MNHEY and CDR2 SVGAGI. The CDR3 is made up of 15 amino acids. V shed 4 bases, J shed 0 bases, and the junction held 2 bases outside the gene matches. CDR3 sequence: CASSLGQGMNTEAFF. CDR3 nucleotides: TGTGCCAGCAGTTTGGGACAGGGGATGAACACTGAAGCTTTCTTT.

The J gene is TRBJ2-2, the V gene TRBV18, with D unclear. This CDR3 is built from 14 residues. Germline-derived CDR1 and CDR2 are KGHSH and LQKENI. The germline V and J ends were trimmed by 5 bases and 0 bases, with 7 bases remaining between them. The DNA of the CDR3 is TGTGCCAGCTCAGAACTAACGAACACCGGGGAGCTGTTTTTT. It translates to CASSELTNTGELFF. Variable domain in full (rest from reference TRBV18 and TRBJ2-2): NAGVMQNPRHLVRRRGQEARLRCSPMKGHSHVYWYRQLPEEGLKFMVYLQKENIIDESGMPKERFSAEFPKEGPSILRIQQVVRGDSAAYFCASSELTNTGELFFGEGSRLTVL.

The chain employs TRBV23-1 and TRBJ1-1; possible D gene TRBD1, 6 bases. TRBV23-1 has ORF status, its function being uncertain. V was shortened by 0 bases and J by 4 bases, with 9 bases between the two germline ends. The CDR3 loop spans 14 amino acids. CDR3 region: CASSQSARGTEAFF. The CDR3 region has the DNA TGCGCCAGCAGTCAATCGGCCAGGGGCACTGAAGCTTTCTTT.

The sample holds one count of this clone. The genes are TRBV27 and TRBJ2-7, with no clear D. The CDR3 runs to 13 residues. V lost 8 bases, J lost 2 bases, and 13 bases lay in between. Per germline, CDR1 MNHEY and CDR2 SMNVEV (reference sequence). This CDR3 reads CASGKTETYEQYF. The CDR3 DNA follows: TGTGCCAGCGGAAAAACAGAGACCTACGAGCAGTACTTC.

The chain carries TRBV11-2 and TRBJ1-4; no reliable D call. Deletions cut 1 base from V and 5 bases from J, with 11 bases between. Germline assignment: CDR1 SGHAT and CDR2 FQNNGV. This CDR3 spans 15 amino acids. For the CDR3, the DNA is TGTGCCAGCAGCTTAGGCGGGCTAGGGAATGAAAAACTGTTTTTT. It codes for CASSLGGLGNEKLFF. Full variable domain (missing parts from reference TRBV11-2 and TRBJ1-4): EAGVAQSPRYKIIEKRQSVAFWCNPISGHATLYWYQQILGQGPKLLIQFQNNGVVDDSQLPKDRFSAERLKGVDSTLKIQPAKLEDSAVYLCASSLGGLGNEKLFFGSGTQLSVL.

This sequence joins TRBV10-3 and TRBJ1-1; no reliable D call. Trimming took off 3 bases at V and 2 bases at J, with 7 bases between the two ends. CDR1 and CDR2 (germline): ENHRY, SYGVKD. The CDR3 consists of 13 residues. CDR3 loop: CAISDSLNTEAFF. The DNA for the CDR3 is TGTGCCATCAGTGACAGTCTTAACACTGAAGCTTTCTTT.

The chain links TRBV9 to TRBJ2-2, with 13 nucleotides matching TRBD2. The CDR3 runs 16 residues. The V and J ends lost 4 bases and 6 bases, in that order; junction bases with no gene match: 6. The V gene's germline CDR1 is SGDLS and CDR2 YYNGEE. DNA of the CDR3: TGTGCCAGCAGCTTAAGGACTAGCGGGGGCGCCGGGGAGCTGTTTTTT. It translates to CASSLRTSGGAGELFF.

The V call is TRBV18, the J call TRBJ1-5; 9 bases are a match to TRBD1. From germline, CDR1 is KGHSH and CDR2 LQKENI. The CDR3 extends over 14 amino acids. The trim removed 5 bases at V and 5 bases at J, leaving 4 bases unmatched. The DNA for the CDR3 is TGTGCCAGCTCATTGACAGGGGGGGATCAGCCCCAGCATTTT. It translates to CASSLTGGDQPQHF.

The chain uses TRBV5-1 and TRBJ1-2; 8 bases are a match to TRBD1. J lost 4 bases, V lost 0 bases, and 2 bases had no gene match. The CDR3 spans 14 residues. Per the germline V gene, CDR1 is SGHRS and CDR2 is YFSETQ. CDR3 sequence (DNA): TGCGCCAGCAGCTTGGCCGGGACAGGCTATGGCTACACCTTC. Translated: CASSLAGTGYGYTF.

V gene TRBV9 combines with J gene TRBJ1-5; 7 positions agree with TRBD1. In germline, CDR1 is SGDLS, CDR2 YYNGEE. The CDR3 length is 15 residues. V shed 4 bases and J 3 bases; nucleotides not matched to a gene: 7. The CDR3 DNA reads as TGTGCCAGCAGCCCCCAGGGGGAGGACAATCAGCCCCAGCATTTT. Residues: CASSPQGEDNQPQHF.

The chain uses TRBV19 and TRBJ1-4; no definite D call. This CDR3 has 14 residues. CDR1 and CDR2 from the germline V gene are LNHDA and SQIVND (reference sequence). Trimming took off 7 bases at V and 0 bases at J, with 9 bases between the two ends. In nucleotides, the CDR3 is TGTGCCAGTATGTCGTTTGCAACTAATGAAAAACTGTTTTTT. Translating it yields CASMSFATNEKLFF.

The sample holds one count of this clone. The chain uses TRBV19 and TRBJ1-3; 8 bases map to TRBD1. CDR3 length: 16 residues. V shed 4 bases, J shed 2 bases, and the junction held 7 bases outside the gene matches. Germline V lookup: CDR1 LNHDA, CDR2 SQIVND (reference sequence). CDR3 sequence: CASSNMGQATGNTIYF. The CDR3 DNA sequence: TGTGCCAGTAGTAATATGGGACAGGCGACTGGAAACACCATATATTTT. The entire variable domain, with the rest obtained from reference TRBV19 and TRBJ1-3, is as follows: DGGITQSPKYLFRKEGQNVTLSCEQNLNHDAMYWYRQDPGQGLRLIYYSQIVNDFQKGDIAEGYSVSREKKESFPLTVTSAQKNPTAFYLCASSNMGQATGNTIYFGEGSWLTVV.

This CDR3 is CARSFKGAEAFF. The CDR3 DNA follows: TGTGCCAGAAGCTTCAAAGGGGCTGAAGCTTTCTTT. This chain connects TRBV7-5 to TRBJ1-1; the table's D call TRBD1 went unverified against the DNA. TRBV7-5 is annotated as a pseudogene. CDR3 length: 12 amino acids.

V and J are TRBV9 and TRBJ2-1, with 13 bases that match TRBD2. The V gene end was trimmed by 0 bases and the J gene end by 10 bases; junction bases not matched to a gene: 7. The germline V gene encodes CDR1 SGDLS and CDR2 YYNGEE. The CDR3 has 16 residues. The CDR3 DNA reads TGTGCCAGCAGCGTAGCACAACTAGCGGGAGGGGTCGAGCAGTTCTTC. Its protein is CASSVAQLAGGVEQFF.

The chain uses TRBV12-5 and TRBJ1-1, with TRBD1 identical over 7 bases. This CDR3 has 13 residues. Germline CDR1 is LGHNT and CDR2 is FRNRAP. V gave up 1 base and J gave up 5 bases; unmatched junction bases: 1. The CDR3 protein is CASGLAGGTEAFF. The CDR3 DNA sequence: TGTGCTAGTGGTTTGGCAGGGGGGACTGAAGCTTTCTTT.

The chain couples TRBV5-5 to TRBJ2-7; D call uncertain. CDR1 and CDR2 from the germline V gene are SGHKS and YYEKEE (reference sequence). The ends were cut back, 1 base at V and 3 bases at J, with 8 bases in the middle. The CDR3 runs 13 residues. The CDR3 loop is CASSLSPVYEQYF. CDR3 nucleotides: TGTGCCAGCAGCTTGTCCCCCGTCTACGAGCAGTACTTC.

The rearrangement uses TRBV7-8 and TRBJ1-2, with a tentative D call TRBD1 (6 bases). The CDR3 is 15 residues long. Deletions cut 3 bases from V and 6 bases from J, with 17 bases between. Germline assignment: CDR1 SGHVS and CDR2 FQNEAQ. As DNA, the CDR3 is TGTGCCAGCAGCTTTAGTCCCCCGGGGGGCGATGGCTACACCTTC. Translation: CASSFSPPGGDGYTF.

This rearrangement joins TRBV3-1 (or the pseudogene TRBV3-2) to TRBJ1-5; 7 nucleotides agree with TRBD1. Germline V gene sequence: CDR1 LGHDT, CDR2 YNNKEL (reference sequence). This CDR3 region has 15 residues. V lost 5 bases and J lost 0; bases outside the gene matches: 4. The CDR3 spells CASSTGTVSNQPQHF. DNA for the CDR3: TGTGCCAGCAGCACCGGGACAGTTAGCAATCAGCCCCAGCATTTT.